This is a list of T cell receptor beta chains from one sample in a study of cytomegalovirus exposure and HLA in healthy donors. Using immunoSEQ multiplex PCR, the repertoire was profiled, and TCRdb retains in-frame clones only, with some absent. The sample contains under 200,000 clones, approximately 86% of which appear only once. Material: PBMCs. The receptor source for this set is a woman between 18 and 30 years old in good health and CMV-seronegative. CDR3s include the opening cysteine and the closing phenylalanine or tryptophan. A D gene is named only where the DNA matches it firmly. Part of the rows lack a size; the others show once, few, many or a class for expanded clones.

J: TRBJ1-5; length: 15; V: TRBV7-6; size: NA; D: NA; CDR3: CASSMRWGLNQPQHF; DNA: TGTGCCAGCAGCATGAGATGGGGCCTCAATCAGCCCCAGCATTTT
J: TRBJ2-4; length: 14; V: TRBV14; size: once; D: TRBD2; CDR3: CASSQETSGVLQYF; DNA: TGTGCCAGCAGCCAAGAAACTAGCGGTGTATTACAGTACTTC
J: TRBJ2-3; length: 16; V: TRBV11-3; size: NA; D: TRBD2; CDR3: CASSPGTSGSTDTQYF; DNA: TGTGCCAGCAGCCCCGGGACTAGCGGTAGCACAGATACGCAGTATTTT
J: TRBJ2-1; length: 11; V: TRBV30; size: NA; D: TRBD1; CDR3: CAWTLDRVRFF; DNA: TGTGCCTGGACCCTGGACAGGGTTCGGTTCTTC
J: TRBJ2-1; length: 14; V: TRBV28; size: NA; D: TRBD2; CDR3: CASGAPGTNNEQFF; DNA: TGTGCCAGCGGGGCTCCCGGGACTAACAATGAGCAGTTCTTC
J: TRBJ2-7; length: 14; V: TRBV28; size: NA; D: TRBD2; CDR3: CASSFGGSSYEQYF; DNA: TGTGCCAGCAGTTTTGGCGGGAGCTCCTACGAGCAGTACTTC
J: TRBJ1-2; length: 16; V: TRBV28; size: NA; D: TRBD1; CDR3: CASSPGQVVWADGYTF; DNA: TGTGCCAGCAGCCCGGGACAGGTAGTATGGGCGGATGGCTACACCTTC
J: TRBJ2-1; length: 16; V: TRBV14; size: NA; D: TRBD2; CDR3: CASSQLASGNPNEQFF; DNA: TGTGCCAGCAGCCAATTAGCTAGCGGGAATCCCAATGAGCAGTTCTTC
J: TRBJ2-7; length: 15; V: TRBV5-1; size: NA; D: NA; CDR3: CASSLGAGISYEQYF; DNA: TGCGCCAGCAGCTTGGGGGCCGGGATCTCCTACGAGCAGTACTTC
J: TRBJ1-3; length: 16; V: TRBV5-1; size: few; D: TRBD1; CDR3: CASSLGGQVPRNTIYF; DNA: TGCGCCAGCAGCTTAGGGGGACAGGTACCAAGAAACACCATATATTTT
J: TRBJ1-5; length: 15; V: TRBV28; size: NA; D: TRBD1; CDR3: CASSTPDRTDQPQHF; DNA: TGTGCCAGCAGTACTCCGGACAGGACAGATCAGCCCCAGCATTTT
J: TRBJ2-7; length: 19; V: TRBV10-2; size: NA; D: TRBD2; CDR3: CASTRDILAGGLSSYEQYF; DNA: TGCGCCAGCACCCGGGACATCTTAGCGGGAGGGCTTTCCTCCTACGAGCAGTACTTC
J: TRBJ2-7; length: 18; V: TRBV2; size: NA; D: TRBD1; CDR3: CASSEGARGRILKVEQYF; DNA: TGTGCCAGCAGTGAAGGGGCGAGGGGGCGAATACTCAAGGTGGAGCAGTACTTC
J: TRBJ2-5; length: 13; V: TRBV7-6; size: NA; D: TRBD1; CDR3: CASSRQGQETQYF; DNA: TGTGCCAGCAGCCGACAGGGCCAAGAGACCCAGTACTTC
J: TRBJ1-1; length: 15; V: TRBV5-1; size: few; D: TRBD1; CDR3: CASSTKTGPNTEAFF; DNA: TGCGCCAGCAGCACAAAGACAGGGCCGAACACTGAAGCTTTCTTT
J: TRBJ1-5; length: 13; V: TRBV6-6; size: few; D: TRBD1; CDR3: CASRRQGGQPQHF; DNA: TGTGCCAGCAGACGACAGGGGGGTCAGCCCCAGCATTTT
J: TRBJ1-1; length: 15; V: TRBV19; size: once; D: NA; CDR3: CASRIGGRGNTEAFF; DNA: TGTGCCAGCCGAATCGGCGGCAGGGGGAACACTGAAGCTTTCTTT
J: TRBJ2-1; length: 15; V: TRBV4-1; size: NA; D: NA; CDR3: CASSLYPAPVNEQFF; DNA: TGCGCCAGCAGCCTCTACCCAGCGCCCGTAAATGAGCAGTTCTTC
J: TRBJ1-5; length: 15; V: TRBV28; size: NA; D: TRBD1; CDR3: CASSFRDRDNQPQHF; DNA: TGTGCCAGCAGTTTTCGGGACAGGGACAATCAGCCCCAGCATTTT
J: TRBJ2-7; length: 14; V: TRBV5-1; size: NA; D: NA; CDR3: CASSSVAPSYEQYF; DNA: TGCGCCAGCAGCTCGGTAGCGCCGTCCTACGAGCAGTACTTC
J: TRBJ1-1; length: 13; V: TRBV6-1; size: few; D: TRBD1; CDR3: CASSSRGEAEAFF; DNA: TGTGCCAGCAGTAGCAGGGGGGAGGCTGAAGCTTTCTTT
J: TRBJ2-7; length: 15; V: TRBV7-2; size: NA; D: TRBD2; CDR3: CASSRTSGSDYEQYF; DNA: TGTGCCAGCAGCAGAACTAGCGGTTCGGATTACGAGCAGTACTTC
J: TRBJ2-5; length: 18; V: TRBV28; size: NA; D: TRBD2; CDR3: CASSLLVLGAGGPETQYF; DNA: TGTGCCAGCAGTTTATTGGTTTTAGGAGCGGGGGGGCCGGAGACCCAGTACTTC
J: TRBJ2-7; length: 15; V: TRBV7-6; size: NA; D: NA; CDR3: CASSLGVQGLYEQYF; DNA: TGTGCCAGCAGCTTAGGGGTGCAGGGTTTGTACGAGCAGTACTTC
J: TRBJ1-6; length: 13; V: TRBV2; size: NA; D: NA; CDR3: CAGQRALNSPLHF; DNA: TGTGCCGGACAGAGGGCCCTCAATTCACCCCTCCACTTT
J: TRBJ1-2; length: 13; V: TRBV5-6; size: NA; D: TRBD1; CDR3: CASSGTAPGGYTF; DNA: TGTGCCAGCAGCGGGACAGCCCCCGGTGGCTACACCTTC
J: TRBJ1-6; length: 16; V: TRBV5-1; size: NA; D: TRBD1; CDR3: CASSLAGDSLNSPLHF; DNA: TGCGCCAGCAGCTTGGCTGGGGACAGCTTAAATTCACCCCTCCACTTT
J: TRBJ1-6; length: 15; V: TRBV5-4; size: few; D: TRBD1; CDR3: CASRISTGDNSPLHF; DNA: TGTGCCAGCAGGATATCGACAGGGGATAATTCACCCCTCCACTTT
J: TRBJ2-3; length: 16; V: TRBV19; size: NA; D: TRBD2; CDR3: CASSSRLAGGTDTQYF; DNA: TGTGCCAGTAGTTCCCGACTAGCGGGGGGCACAGATACGCAGTATTTT
J: TRBJ2-5; length: 15; V: TRBV5-4; size: NA; D: TRBD2; CDR3: CASSVGRGGLETQYF; DNA: TGTGCCAGCAGCGTTGGGCGGGGGGGCCTGGAGACCCAGTACTTC
J: TRBJ2-1; length: 15; V: TRBV5-6; size: NA; D: TRBD1; CDR3: CASSLRDRGFGEQFF; DNA: TGTGCCAGCAGCTTGAGGGACAGGGGTTTCGGTGAGCAGTTCTTC
J: TRBJ2-1; length: 14; V: TRBV6-6; size: NA; D: NA; CDR3: CASSSMGPYNEQFF; DNA: TGTGCCAGCAGTTCCATGGGGCCCTACAATGAGCAGTTCTTC
J: TRBJ2-1; length: 18; V: TRBV11-2; size: NA; D: NA; CDR3: CASSLDVGGRDSYNEQFF; DNA: TGTGCCAGCAGCTTAGATGTGGGCGGACGGGACTCCTACAATGAGCAGTTCTTC
J: TRBJ1-1; length: 13; V: TRBV2; size: NA; D: NA; CDR3: CASSPRKNTEAFF; DNA: TGTGCCAGCAGCCCGAGAAAGAACACTGAAGCTTTCTTT
J: TRBJ2-7; length: 14; V: TRBV5-4; size: NA; D: NA; CDR3: CASSLYLSSYEQYF; DNA: TGTGCCAGCAGCCTCTACTTGAGCTCCTACGAGCAGTACTTC
J: TRBJ1-5; length: 15; V: TRBV6-6; size: NA; D: NA; CDR3: CASSHVGASNQPQHF; DNA: TGTGCCAGCAGCCACGTGGGGGCGAGCAATCAGCCCCAGCATTTT
J: TRBJ2-2; length: 16; V: TRBV19; size: NA; D: NA; CDR3: CASSMEGGPNTGELFF; DNA: TGTGCCAGTAGTATGGAGGGAGGCCCGAACACCGGGGAGCTGTTTTTT
J: TRBJ1-1; length: 15; V: TRBV9; size: NA; D: NA; CDR3: CASSVGGSMNTEAFF; DNA: TGTGCCAGCAGCGTAGGAGGCTCAATGAACACTGAAGCTTTCTTT
J: TRBJ1-4; length: 13; V: TRBV27; size: NA; D: NA; CDR3: CASSLIPQEKLFF; DNA: TGTGCCAGCAGTCTGATCCCGCAGGAAAAACTGTTTTTT
J: TRBJ2-3; length: 15; V: TRBV7-2; size: NA; D: TRBD1; CDR3: CASSPDRGRTDTQYF; DNA: TGTGCCAGCAGCCCAGATAGGGGGCGCACAGATACGCAGTATTTT
J: TRBJ1-2; length: 14; V: TRBV5-4; size: NA; D: NA; CDR3: CASSLDRANYGYTF; DNA: TGTGCCAGCAGCTTGGACAGAGCTAACTATGGCTACACCTTC
J: TRBJ1-6; length: 14; V: TRBV27; size: NA; D: TRBD1; CDR3: CASRGQGVYSPLHF; DNA: TGTGCCAGCAGAGGGCAGGGGGTTTATTCACCCCTCCACTTT
J: TRBJ2-3; length: 19; V: TRBV28; size: once; D: TRBD2; CDR3: CASSYPGSGRAPSTDTQYF; DNA: TGTGCCAGCAGCTACCCTGGGAGCGGGAGGGCACCTAGCACAGATACGCAGTATTTT
J: TRBJ1-3; length: 15; V: TRBV2; size: NA; D: NA; CDR3: CASSDGWAGVNTIYF; DNA: TGTGCCAGCAGTGATGGGTGGGCAGGGGTAAACACCATATATTTT
J: TRBJ1-1; length: 14; V: TRBV6-5; size: once; D: NA; CDR3: CASSYGRMNTEAFF; DNA: TGTGCCAGCAGTTACGGCCGCATGAACACTGAAGCTTTCTTT
J: TRBJ2-3; length: 14; V: TRBV9; size: NA; D: NA; CDR3: CASSVRGQPDTQYF; DNA: TGTGCCAGCAGCGTGAGAGGACAGCCAGATACGCAGTATTTT